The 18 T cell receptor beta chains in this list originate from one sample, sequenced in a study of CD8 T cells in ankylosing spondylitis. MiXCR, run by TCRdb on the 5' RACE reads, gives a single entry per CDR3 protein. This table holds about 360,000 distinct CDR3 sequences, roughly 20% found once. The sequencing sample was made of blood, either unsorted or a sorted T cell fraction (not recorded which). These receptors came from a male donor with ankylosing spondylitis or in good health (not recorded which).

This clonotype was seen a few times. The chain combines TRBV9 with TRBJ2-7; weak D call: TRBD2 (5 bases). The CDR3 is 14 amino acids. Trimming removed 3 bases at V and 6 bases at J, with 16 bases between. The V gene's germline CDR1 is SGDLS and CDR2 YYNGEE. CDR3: CASSAGRGFGEQYF. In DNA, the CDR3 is TGTGCCAGCAGCGCTGGGAGAGGGTTCGGCGAGCAGTACTTC.

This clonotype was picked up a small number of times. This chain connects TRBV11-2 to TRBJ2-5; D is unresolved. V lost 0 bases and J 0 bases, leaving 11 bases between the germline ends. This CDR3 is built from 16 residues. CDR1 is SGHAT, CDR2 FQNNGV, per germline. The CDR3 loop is CASSLDERWYQETQYF. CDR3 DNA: TGTGCCAGCAGCTTAGATGAGCGCTGGTACCAAGAGACCCAGTACTTC.

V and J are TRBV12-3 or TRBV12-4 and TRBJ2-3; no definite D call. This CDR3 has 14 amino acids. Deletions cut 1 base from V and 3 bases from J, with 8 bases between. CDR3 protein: CASSLDERTDTQYF. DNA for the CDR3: TGTGCCAGCAGTTTAGATGAAAGGACAGATACGCAGTATTTT.

The CDR3 loop reads CASSNRSNYNEQFF. The CDR3 DNA reads as TGTGCCAGCAGCAATAGGAGCAACTACAATGAGCAGTTCTTC. This chain connects TRBV21-1 to TRBJ2-1. TRBV21-1 is a listed pseudogene. This CDR3 contains 14 residues.

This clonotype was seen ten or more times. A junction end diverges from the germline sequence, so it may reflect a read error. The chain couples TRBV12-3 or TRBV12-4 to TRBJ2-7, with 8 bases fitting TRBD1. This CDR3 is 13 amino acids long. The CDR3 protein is CASSLGTGYEQYF. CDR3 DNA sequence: TGTGCCAGCAGCTTAGGGACAGGCTACGAGCAGTACTTC.

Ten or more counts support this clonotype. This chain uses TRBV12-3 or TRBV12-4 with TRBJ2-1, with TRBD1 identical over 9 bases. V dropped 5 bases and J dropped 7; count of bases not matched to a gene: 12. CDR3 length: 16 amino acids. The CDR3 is CASSPTRQGGRNEQFF. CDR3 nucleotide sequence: TGTGCCAGCAGTCCCACTAGACAGGGGGGTAGGAATGAGCAGTTCTTC.

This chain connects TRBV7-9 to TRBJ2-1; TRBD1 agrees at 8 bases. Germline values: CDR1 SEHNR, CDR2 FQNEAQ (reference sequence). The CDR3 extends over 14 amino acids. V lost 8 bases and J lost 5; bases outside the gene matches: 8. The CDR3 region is CASETGGPHNEQFF. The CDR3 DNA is TGTGCCAGCGAAACAGGGGGTCCGCACAATGAGCAGTTCTTC. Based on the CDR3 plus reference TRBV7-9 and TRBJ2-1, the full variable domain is DTGVSQNPRHKITKRGQNVTFRCDPISEHNRLYWYRQTLGQGPEFLTYFQNEAQLEKSRLLSDRFSAERPKGSFSTLEIQRTEQGDSAMYLCASETGGPHNEQFFGPGTRLTVL.

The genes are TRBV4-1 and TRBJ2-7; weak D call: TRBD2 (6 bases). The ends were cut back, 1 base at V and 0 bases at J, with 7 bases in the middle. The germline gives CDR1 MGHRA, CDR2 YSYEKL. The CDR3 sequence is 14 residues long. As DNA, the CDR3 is TGCGCCAGCAGCCAAGGGACTATCTCCTACGAGCAGTACTTC. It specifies CASSQGTISYEQYF.

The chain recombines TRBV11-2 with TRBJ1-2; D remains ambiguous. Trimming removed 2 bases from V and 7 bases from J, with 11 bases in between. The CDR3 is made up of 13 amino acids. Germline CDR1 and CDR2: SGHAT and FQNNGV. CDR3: CASSLSPVGGYTF. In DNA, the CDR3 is TGTGCCAGCAGCTTATCTCCGGTTGGTGGCTACACCTTC.

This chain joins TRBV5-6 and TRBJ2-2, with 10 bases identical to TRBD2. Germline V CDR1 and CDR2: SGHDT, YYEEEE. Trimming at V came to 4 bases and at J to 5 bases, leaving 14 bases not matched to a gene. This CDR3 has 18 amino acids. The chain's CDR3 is CASSVIGFSGGKTGELFF. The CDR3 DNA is TGTGCCAGCAGCGTTATTGGATTTAGCGGGGGGAAAACCGGGGAGCTGTTTTTT.

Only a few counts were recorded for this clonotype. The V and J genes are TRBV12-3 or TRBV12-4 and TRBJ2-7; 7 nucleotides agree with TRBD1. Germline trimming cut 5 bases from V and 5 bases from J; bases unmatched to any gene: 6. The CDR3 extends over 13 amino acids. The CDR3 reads CASSATTGDEQYF. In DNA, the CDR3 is TGTGCCAGCAGTGCCACCACAGGGGACGAGCAGTACTTC.

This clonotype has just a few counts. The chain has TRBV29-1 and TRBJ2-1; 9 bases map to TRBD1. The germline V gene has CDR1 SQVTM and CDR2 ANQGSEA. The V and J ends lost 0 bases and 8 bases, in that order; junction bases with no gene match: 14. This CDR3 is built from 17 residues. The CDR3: CSVEDRRPRTGVYEQFF. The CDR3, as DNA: TGCAGCGTTGAAGATCGGAGGCCGAGGACAGGGGTCTATGAGCAGTTCTTC.

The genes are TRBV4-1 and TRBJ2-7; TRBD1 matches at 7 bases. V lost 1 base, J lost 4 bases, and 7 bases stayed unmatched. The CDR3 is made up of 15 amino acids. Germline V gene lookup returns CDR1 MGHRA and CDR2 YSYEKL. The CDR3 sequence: CASSQGMGTAYEQYF. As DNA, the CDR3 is TGCGCCAGCAGCCAAGGGATGGGGACAGCTTACGAGCAGTACTTC.

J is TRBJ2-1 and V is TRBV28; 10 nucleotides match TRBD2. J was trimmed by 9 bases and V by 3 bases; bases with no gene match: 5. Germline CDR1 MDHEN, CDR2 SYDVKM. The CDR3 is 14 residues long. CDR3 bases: TGTGCCAGCAGTTTTCAGCGGGGGGGCCGTGAGCAGTTCTTC. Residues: CASSFQRGGREQFF.

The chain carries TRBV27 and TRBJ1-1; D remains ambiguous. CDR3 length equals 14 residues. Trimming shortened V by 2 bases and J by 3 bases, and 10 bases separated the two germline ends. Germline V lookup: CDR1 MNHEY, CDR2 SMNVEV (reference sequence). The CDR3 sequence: CASSLTEMYTEAFF. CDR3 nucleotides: TGTGCCAGCAGTTTAACAGAGATGTACACTGAAGCTTTCTTT.

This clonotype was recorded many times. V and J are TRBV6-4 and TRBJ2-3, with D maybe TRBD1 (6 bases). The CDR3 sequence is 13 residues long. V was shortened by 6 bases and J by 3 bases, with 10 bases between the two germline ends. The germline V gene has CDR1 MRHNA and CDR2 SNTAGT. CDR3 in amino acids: CASRKGETDTQYF. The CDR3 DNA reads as TGTGCCAGCAGGAAGGGGGAGACAGATACGCAGTATTTT.

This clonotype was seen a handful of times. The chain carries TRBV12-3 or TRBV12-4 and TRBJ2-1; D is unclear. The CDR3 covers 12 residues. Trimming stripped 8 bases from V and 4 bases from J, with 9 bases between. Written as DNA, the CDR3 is TGTGCCAGCGGGGTAGCATACAATGAGCAGTTCTTC. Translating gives CASGVAYNEQFF.

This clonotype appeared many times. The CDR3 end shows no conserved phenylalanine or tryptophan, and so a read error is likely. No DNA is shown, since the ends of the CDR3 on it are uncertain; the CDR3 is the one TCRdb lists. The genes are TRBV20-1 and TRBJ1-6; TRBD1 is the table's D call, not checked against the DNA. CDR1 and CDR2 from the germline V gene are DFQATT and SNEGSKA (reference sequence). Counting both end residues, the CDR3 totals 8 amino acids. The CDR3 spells CSATSGLV.